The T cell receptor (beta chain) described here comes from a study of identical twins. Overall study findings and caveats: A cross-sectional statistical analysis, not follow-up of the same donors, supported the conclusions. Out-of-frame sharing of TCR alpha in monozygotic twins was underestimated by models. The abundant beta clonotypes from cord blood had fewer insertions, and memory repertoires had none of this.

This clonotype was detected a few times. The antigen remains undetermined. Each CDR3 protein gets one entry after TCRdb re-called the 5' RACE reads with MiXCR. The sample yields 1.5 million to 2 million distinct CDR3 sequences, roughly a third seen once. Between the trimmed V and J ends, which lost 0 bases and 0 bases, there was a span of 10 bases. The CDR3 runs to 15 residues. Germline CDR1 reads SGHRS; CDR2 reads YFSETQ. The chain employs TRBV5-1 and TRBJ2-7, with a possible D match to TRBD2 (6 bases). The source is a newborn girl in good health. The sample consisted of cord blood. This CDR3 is CASSLAASVSYEQYF. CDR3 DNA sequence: TGCGCCAGCAGCTTGGCGGCTAGCGTCTCCTACGAGCAGTACTTC.